The 23 T cell receptor beta chains reported below all come from one sample, sequenced in a study of T cells in Graves' hyperthyroidism and ophthalmopathy. Amplification of TCR beta CDR3 regions used RNA as the template. A first-round RT-PCR of the TCR CDR3 used the HTBI primer set. TCRdb ran MiXCR on the multiplex PCR reads and lists one entry per CDR3 protein. The data hold roughly 500,000 distinct CDR3 sequences, with roughly 46% observed a single time. The sequencing sample was made of peripheral blood or thyroid tissue (not recorded which). Every receptor here comes from an adult woman with Graves' disease, either hyperthyroidism or ophthalmopathy (not recorded which).

V gene TRBV10-3 combines with J gene TRBJ2-7; the D call may be TRBD1 or TRBD2 (5 bases each). CDR3 length: 16 amino acids. Trimming cost V 2 bases and J 2 bases, with 16 bases left between them. CDR1 is ENHRY and CDR2 is SYGVKD in the germline V gene. The CDR3 DNA is TGTGCCATCAGTGAGGAGGGGATGATGGAGACCTACGAGCAGTACTTC. It translates to CAISEEGMMETYEQYF.

The V call is TRBV12-3 or TRBV12-4, the J call TRBJ1-2, with 7 bases fitting TRBD1. The CDR3 extends over 13 amino acids. V trimming: 2 bases; J trimming: 7 bases; junction bases outside the gene matches: 4. CDR3 residues: CASSLRGRGGYTF. CDR3 in DNA: TGTGCCAGCAGTTTAAGGGGGCGGGGTGGCTACACCTTC.

The chain couples TRBV15 to TRBJ1-3; 7 bases agree with TRBD1. Germline V lookup: CDR1 LNHNV, CDR2 YYDKDF (reference sequence). The CDR3 length is 15 residues. V gave up 2 bases and J gave up 1 base; unmatched junction bases: 2. CDR3 sequence reads: CATSRPGQSGNTIYF. The CDR3 coding sequence is TGTGCCACCAGCAGACCGGGACAGTCTGGAAACACCATATATTTT.

The rearrangement links TRBV15 to TRBJ1-1; 7 bases fit TRBD1. Germline V gene lookup returns CDR1 LNHNV and CDR2 YYDKDF (reference sequence). The CDR3 is made up of 21 amino acids. The V gene end was trimmed by 0 bases and the J gene end by 6 bases; junction bases not matched to a gene: 25. The chain's CDR3 is CATSREVEAGTVASTYPEAFF. The CDR3 region has the DNA TGTGCCACCAGCAGAGAGGTGGAGGCGGGGACAGTGGCTTCCACTTACCCTGAAGCTTTCTTT. Full variable domain (remainder filled in from reference TRBV15 and TRBJ1-1): DAMVIQNPRYQVTQFGKPVTLSCSQTLNHNVMYWYQQKSSQAPKLLFHYYDKDFNNEADTPDNFQSRRPNTSFCFLDIRSPGLGDTAMYLCATSREVEAGTVASTYPEAFFGQGTRLTVV.

V usage is TRBV2 and J usage is TRBJ1-2; no firm D call. The CDR3 covers 12 residues. Germline CDR1 reads SNHLY; CDR2 reads FYNNEI. V lost 6 bases to trimming and J lost 8 bases, with 13 bases between them. CDR3 bases: TGTGCCAGCAGAGTTGGGAGGGTCGGCTACACCTTC. As protein: CASRVGRVGYTF.

The chain uses TRBV5-1 and TRBJ2-7; 12 positions agree with TRBD2. From germline, CDR1 is SGHRS and CDR2 YFSETQ. Trimming at V came to 4 bases and at J to 1 base, leaving 9 bases not matched to a gene. This CDR3 has 17 amino acids. CDR3 nucleotide sequence: TGCGCCAGCAGCCGGCAGGGGACTAGCGGGCTTTCCTACGAGCAGTACTTC. Protein sequence: CASSRQGTSGLSYEQYF.

V is TRBV9 and J is TRBJ2-7; 10 bases are a match to TRBD2. This CDR3 spans 15 amino acids. Germline lookup yields CDR1 SGDLS and CDR2 YYNGEE. V dropped 9 bases and J dropped 3; count of bases not matched to a gene: 12. CDR3 sequence: CATGTSARIYYEQYF. DNA for the CDR3: TGTGCCACCGGGACTAGCGCGCGGATCTACTACGAGCAGTACTTC.

This clonotype has a count of ten or more. V is TRBV7-9 and J is TRBJ1-4; weak D call: TRBD1 (5 bases). The CDR3 extends over 15 amino acids. CDR1 SEHNR and CDR2 FQNEAQ come from the germline V gene (reference sequence). With 4 bases removed from V and 8 bases from J, the gap between germline ends came to 17 bases. The CDR3 DNA follows: TGTGCCAGCAGCTCAACAGGCGCCTGGAAGGAAAAACTGTTTTTT. It specifies CASSSTGAWKEKLFF.

V gene TRBV20-1 combines with J gene TRBJ1-6, with 10 positions matching TRBD1. Germline values: CDR1 DFQATT, CDR2 SNEGSKA (reference sequence). The CDR3 consists of 15 residues. With V trimmed by 5 bases and J by 8 bases, 9 bases remained unmatched. Here the CDR3 DNA reads TGCAGTGCTTATACCCGGGACAGGGGTGATTCACCCCTCCACTTT. It codes for CSAYTRDRGDSPLHF.

With regard to this clonotype: This may be a read error: a much more frequent sequence differs by one nucleotide. The gene calls are TRBV7-2 and TRBJ2-7; TRBD1 might be the D (5 bases). Germline assignment: CDR1 SGHTA and CDR2 FQGNSA. CDR3 length: 17 amino acids. The CDR3 loop reads CASSEATLWGRAYEHYF. As DNA, the CDR3 is TGTGCCAGCAGTGAAGCAACCCTTTGGGGCCGAGCCTACGAGCACTACTTC.

This clonotype has a handful of counts. J is TRBJ1-2 and V is TRBV10-3, with a possible D match to TRBD1 (5 bases). Trimming shortened V by 7 bases and J by 2 bases, and 11 bases separated the two germline ends. The CDR3 loop spans 13 amino acids. The germline V gene encodes CDR1 ENHRY and CDR2 SYGVKD. CDR3 bases: TGTGCCATCAACCGGGACGGCAACTATGGCTACACCTTC. This gives the protein CAINRDGNYGYTF.

The V and J genes are TRBV7-3 and TRBJ1-6, with TRBD1 as a possible D gene (6 bases). Between the trimmed V and J ends, which lost 1 base and 10 bases, there was a span of 14 bases. The germline CDR1 and CDR2 sequences are SGHTA and FQGTGA. The CDR3 runs 15 residues. CDR3 DNA sequence: TGTGCCAGCAGCTTAAGGGGGGGGGCTCGATCACCCCTCCACTTT. Translated, it gives CASSLRGGARSPLHF.

This clonotype came up many times. The genes are TRBV7-3 and TRBJ2-6; D not certain. Germline-derived CDR1 and CDR2 are SGHTA and FQGTGA. This CDR3 has 15 residues. Trimming left V 2 bases short and J 0 bases short, with 5 bases between. DNA of the CDR3: TGTGCCAGCAGCTTAGGGCACTCTGGGGCCAACGTCCTGACTTTC. Amino acids: CASSLGHSGANVLTF. The entire variable domain, with the rest obtained from reference TRBV7-3 and TRBJ2-6, is as follows: GAGVSQTPSNKVTEKGKYVELRCDPISGHTALYWYRQSLGQGPEFLIYFQGTGAADDSGLPNDRFFAVRPEGSVSTLKIQRTERGDSAVYLCASSLGHSGANVLTFGAGSRLTVL.

The sample holds a few counts of this clonotype. Germline is not matched at one junction end, which may reflect a read error. The chain is built from TRBV28 and TRBJ2-7; TRBD1 agrees at 7 bases. The CDR3 spans 11 residues. The V gene's germline CDR1 is MDHEN and CDR2 SYDVKM. The CDR3 reads CASSLGGDRNF. The CDR3 DNA reads as TGTGCCAGCAGTTTAGGTGGGGACAGAAACTTC.

This chain uses TRBV20-1 with TRBJ2-7, with D unclear. V was shortened by 6 bases and J by 6 bases, with 9 bases between the two germline ends. This CDR3 has 10 amino acids. Germline assignment: CDR1 DFQATT and CDR2 SNEGSKA (reference sequence). As DNA, the CDR3 is TGCAGTGCCCTAGGCGTCGAGCAGTACTTC. Residues: CSALGVEQYF.

This clonotype rates as medium-sized. The chain links TRBV10-3 to TRBJ2-7, with 7 bases lining up with TRBD1. Germline CDR1 and CDR2: ENHRY and SYGVKD. The V and J ends lost 3 bases and 2 bases, in that order; junction bases with no gene match: 7. CDR3 length equals 15 residues. CDR3 loop: CAISDETGIAYEQYF. The DNA for the CDR3 is TGTGCCATCAGTGACGAGACAGGGATCGCCTACGAGCAGTACTTC.

In its sample, this clonotype was seen a few times. A read error is possible here, since a much larger clone lies one base away. The V call is TRBV5-1, the J call TRBJ2-2; tentative D call: TRBD1 (6 bases). V gave up 1 base and J gave up 6 bases, with 16 bases separating them. The CDR3 is 16 amino acids. Germline-derived CDR1 and CDR2 are SGHRS and YFSETQ. CDR3 protein: CASSLPTGPDAGELFF. CDR3 coding DNA: TGCGCCAGCAGCTTGCCCACAGGGCCGGACGCCGGGGAGCTGTTTTTT.

A note on this clonotype: At one end the junction does not follow the germline gene, possibly because of a read error. The rearrangement uses TRBV7-3 and TRBJ1-5, with a possible D match to TRBD1 (5 bases). CDR3 length: 14 residues. Germline CDR1 and CDR2: SGHTA and FQGTGA. This CDR3 is CARSSEGADQPQHF. In DNA form, the CDR3 reads TGTGCCAGAAGCTCGGAAGGGGCAGATCAGCCCCAGCATTTT.

Ten or more counts support this clonotype. The chain employs TRBV7-9 and TRBJ2-7; D uncertain. The V end was cut by 5 bases, the J end by 3 bases, with 14 bases between. The CDR3 totals 14 residues. Per germline, CDR1 SEHNR and CDR2 FQNEAQ (reference sequence). The CDR3 coding sequence is TGTGCCAGCAGCCCGAGGAGCAGGATCTACGAGCAGTACTTC. It encodes CASSPRSRIYEQYF.

This clonotype has a handful of counts. V usage is TRBV27 and J usage is TRBJ1-1; D is possibly TRBD1 (6 bases). The ends were cut back, 4 bases at V and 1 base at J, with 10 bases in the middle. This CDR3 comprises 14 residues. Germline V gives CDR1 MNHEY, CDR2 SMNVEV (reference sequence). The CDR3 region has the DNA TGTGCCAGCAGTTCCCTCAGGGGGAACACTGAAGCTTTCTTT. This codes for CASSSLRGNTEAFF.

Ten or more counts support this clonotype. The rearrangement links TRBV2 to TRBJ2-7, with TRBD2 matching 12 bases. Germline V gene lookup returns CDR1 SNHLY and CDR2 FYNNEI. Trimming cost V 6 bases and J 1 base; bases outside gene matches: 7. The CDR3 has 16 residues. CDR3 nucleotide sequence: TGTGCCAGCAGGATGGGACTAGCGGGCAAATCCTACGAGCAGTACTTC. This encodes CASRMGLAGKSYEQYF.

For the CDR3, the DNA is TGTGCCAGCAGCAAGGAAGGACAGGGGGGTATGGCTGAAGCTTTCTTT. This encodes CASSKEGQGGMAEAFF. The V and J genes are TRBV2 and TRBJ1-1; TRBD1 matches 10 bases. This CDR3 is built from 16 residues. Trimming at V came to 6 bases and at J to 6 bases, leaving 13 bases not matched to a gene. Per germline, CDR1 SNHLY and CDR2 FYNNEI.

In its sample, this clonotype was seen many times. The chain is built from TRBV5-1 and TRBJ1-6; D unclear. The CDR3 spans 15 residues. Trimming cost V 0 bases and J 4 bases, with 8 bases left between them. The germline gives CDR1 SGHRS, CDR2 YFSETQ. CDR3 sequence (DNA): TGCGCCAGCAGCTTGGAACCGATGTATAATTCACCCCTCCACTTT. Protein product: CASSLEPMYNSPLHF.